Sequencing of this T cell receptor beta chain was carried out in a study of T cell repertoires in cytomegalovirus infection. Trimming cost V 5 bases and J 0 bases, with 17 bases left between them. CDR3 length: 17 residues. Germline CDR1 and CDR2: SGHAT and FQNNGV. Of note for this clonotype: Its antigen is not identified. This clone may be a read error of a much larger clone one base away.

TCRdb re-derived calls from the reads in MiXCR, one entry per CDR3 protein. Altogether about 110,000 distinct CDR3 sequences are present, roughly 39% being singletons, with the ten largest covering approximately 69%. Sequences were derived from CD8+ T cells from cultured PBMCs, sampled from culture after CMV antigen stimulation. The rearrangement uses TRBV11-2 and TRBJ2-1, with D tentatively TRBD1 (5 bases). The receptor comes from a human donor in good health (CMV status not recorded). Some clones in this sample may be carry-over from other donors' samples. CDR3 bases: TGTGCCAGCAGCCGTCTGGGGCAAATTAGCTCCTACAATGAGCAGTTCTTC. Translation gives CASSRLGQISSYNEQFF. The complete variable domain, with remaining parts taken from reference TRBV11-2 and TRBJ2-1, reads EAGVAQSPRYKIIEKRQSVAFWCNPISGHATLYWYQQILGQGPKLLIQFQNNGVVDDSQLPKDRFSAERLKGVDSTLKIQPAKLEDSAVYLCASSRLGQISSYNEQFFGPGTRLTVL.